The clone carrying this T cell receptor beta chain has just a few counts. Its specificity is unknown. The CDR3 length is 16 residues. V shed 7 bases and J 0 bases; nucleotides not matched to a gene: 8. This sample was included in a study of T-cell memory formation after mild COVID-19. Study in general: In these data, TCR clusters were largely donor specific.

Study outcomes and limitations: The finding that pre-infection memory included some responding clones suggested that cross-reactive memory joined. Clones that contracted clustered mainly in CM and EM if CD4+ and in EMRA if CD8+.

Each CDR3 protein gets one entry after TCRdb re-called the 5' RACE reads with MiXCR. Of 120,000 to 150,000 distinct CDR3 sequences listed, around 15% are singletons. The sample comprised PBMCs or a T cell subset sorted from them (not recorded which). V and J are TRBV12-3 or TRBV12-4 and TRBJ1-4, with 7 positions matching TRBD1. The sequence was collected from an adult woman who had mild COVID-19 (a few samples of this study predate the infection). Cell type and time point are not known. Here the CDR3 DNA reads TGTGCCAGCAAGGGGACAGCGGTTGCAACTAATGAAAAACTGTTTTTT. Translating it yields CASKGTAVATNEKLFF.